This paragraph covers one T cell receptor beta chain sequence. Its antigen is still unknown. The source of the sample is a study of brain metastases from non-small cell lung cancer. The CDR3 consists of 16 residues. Germline V gene lookup returns CDR1 ENHRY and CDR2 SYGVKD. Between the trimmed V and J ends, which lost 0 bases and 0 bases, there was a span of 9 bases. Findings and limits, study-wide: Expanded T-cell clones appeared in about 70% of brain metastases over primaries.

Produced via immunoSEQ multiplex PCR; TCRdb's table is partial and in-frame only. This table has approximately 2,500 clones, 84% appearing once. The TCR comes from a donor at least 40 years old with non-small cell lung cancer. Sequences were obtained from tissue from a brain metastasis. The V and J genes are TRBV10-3 and TRBJ1-3; D call uncertain. The CDR3 is CAISESIGVSGNTIYF. CDR3 nucleotides: TGTGCCATCAGTGAGTCGATAGGAGTCTCTGGAAACACCATATATTTT.